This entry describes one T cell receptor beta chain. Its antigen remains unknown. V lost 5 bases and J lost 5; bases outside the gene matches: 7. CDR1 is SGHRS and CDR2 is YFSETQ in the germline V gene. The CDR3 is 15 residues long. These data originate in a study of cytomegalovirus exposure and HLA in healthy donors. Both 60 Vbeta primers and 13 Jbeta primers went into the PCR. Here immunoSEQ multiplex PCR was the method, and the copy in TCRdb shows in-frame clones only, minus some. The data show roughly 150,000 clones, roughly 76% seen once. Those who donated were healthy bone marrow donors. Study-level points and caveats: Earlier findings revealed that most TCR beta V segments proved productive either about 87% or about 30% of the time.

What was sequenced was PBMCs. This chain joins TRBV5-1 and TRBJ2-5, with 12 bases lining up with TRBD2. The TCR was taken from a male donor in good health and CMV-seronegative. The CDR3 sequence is CASSGTSGSRETQYF. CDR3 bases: TGCGCCAGCAGTGGGACTAGCGGGTCTCGGGAGACCCAGTACTTC.